This TCR beta chain derives from a study of blood T cell repertoires in COVID-19. Profiling relied on immunoSEQ multiplex PCR, and the TCRdb table lists in-frame clones only, not all of them. This table holds approximately 41,000 clones, roughly 87% found once. The germline gives CDR1 MNHEY, CDR2 SVGAGI. The length of the CDR3 is 11 residues. Trimming removed 4 bases at V and 7 bases at J, with 8 bases between. The clonotype was recovered from a woman older than 75 with active COVID-19. The specimen sequenced was peripheral blood. The gene calls are TRBV6-5 and TRBJ2-7, with no clear D. CDR3 bases: TGTGCCAGCAGTTCTAGGAGTGAGCAGTACTTC. Translating gives CASSSRSEQYF.